This T cell receptor beta chain originates from a study of blood T cell repertoires in COVID-19. Study context: Samples representing acute and convalescent COVID-19 were sourced from the United States, Italy and Spain. PBMCs, B-cell-depleted T cells, or T cells were the source of the cDNA or gDNA that made up the material.

In the original workflow: Nucleated cell number was recorded as an estimate derived from reference gene primer amplification. TCRdb's table, derived via immunoSEQ multiplex PCR, lists solely in-frame clones and lacks some. Clone size and the V and J calls come from that table; the DNA yielded D and trimming. In the table there are about 210,000 clones, about 89% of which are singletons. There are 19 residues in the CDR3. Trimming left V 1 base short and J 1 base short, with 22 bases between. Germline V lookup: CDR1 SGHAT, CDR2 FQNNGV. The sequence was obtained from a woman in her forties with acute or convalescent COVID-19. The V gene is TRBV11-2, the J gene TRBJ1-1; D perhaps matches TRBD1 (6 bases). Sequenced input: peripheral blood. The CDR3 sequence: CASSLVKWAGTLQNTEAFF. In DNA, the CDR3 is TGTGCCAGCAGCTTAGTTAAATGGGCCGGGACATTGCAGAACACTGAAGCTTTCTTT.